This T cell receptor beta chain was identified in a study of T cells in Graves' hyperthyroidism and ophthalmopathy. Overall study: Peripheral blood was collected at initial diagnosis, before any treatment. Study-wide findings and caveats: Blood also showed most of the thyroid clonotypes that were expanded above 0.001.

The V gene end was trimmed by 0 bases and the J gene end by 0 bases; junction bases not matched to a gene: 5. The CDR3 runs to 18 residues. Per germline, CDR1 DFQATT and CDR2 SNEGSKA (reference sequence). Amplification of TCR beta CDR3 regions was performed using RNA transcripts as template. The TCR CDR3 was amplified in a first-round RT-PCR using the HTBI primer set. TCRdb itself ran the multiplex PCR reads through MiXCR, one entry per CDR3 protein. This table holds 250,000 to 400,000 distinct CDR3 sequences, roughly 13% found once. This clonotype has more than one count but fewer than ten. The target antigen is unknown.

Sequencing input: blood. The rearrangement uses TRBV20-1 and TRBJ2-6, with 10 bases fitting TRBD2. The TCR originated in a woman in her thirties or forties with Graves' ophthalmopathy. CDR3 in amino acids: CSARDPSGRSSGANVLTF. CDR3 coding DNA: TGCAGTGCTAGAGATCCTAGCGGGAGATCCTCTGGGGCCAACGTCCTGACTTTC.